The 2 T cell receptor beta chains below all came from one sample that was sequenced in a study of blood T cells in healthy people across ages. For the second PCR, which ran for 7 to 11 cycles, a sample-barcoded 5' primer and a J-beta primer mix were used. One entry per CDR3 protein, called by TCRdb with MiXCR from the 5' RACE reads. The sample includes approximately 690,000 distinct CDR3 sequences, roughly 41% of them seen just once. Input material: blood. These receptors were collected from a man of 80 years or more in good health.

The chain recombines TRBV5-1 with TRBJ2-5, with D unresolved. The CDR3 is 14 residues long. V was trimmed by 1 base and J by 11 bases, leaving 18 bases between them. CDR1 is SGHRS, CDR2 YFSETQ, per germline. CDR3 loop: CASSLTPSLDEQYF. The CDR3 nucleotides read TGCGCCAGCAGCTTGACCCCCTCATTGGATGAGCAGTACTTC.

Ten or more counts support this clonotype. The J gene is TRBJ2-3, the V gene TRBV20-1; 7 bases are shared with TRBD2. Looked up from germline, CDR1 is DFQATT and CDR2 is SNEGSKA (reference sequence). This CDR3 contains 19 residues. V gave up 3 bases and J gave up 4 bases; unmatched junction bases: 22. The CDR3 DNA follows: TGCAGTGCTAGGAGGTTAAGGACTAGACCCAACAGCGAACCAGATACGCAGTATTTT. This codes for CSARRLRTRPNSEPDTQYF.